Below, one T cell receptor beta chain is given with its context. The target antigen is unknown. This record belongs to a study of cytomegalovirus exposure and HLA in healthy donors. The wider study: A data release that came early held 80 million to 95 million unique TCRs from HLA-typed donors.

Vbeta (60) and Jbeta (13) primers were used in the PCR. Profiling relied on immunoSEQ multiplex PCR, and the TCRdb table lists in-frame clones only, not all of them. The sample yields roughly 69,000 clones, about 76% seen once. The V gene's germline CDR1 is MDHEN and CDR2 SYDVKM. CDR3 length: 16 amino acids. The V segment lost 3 bases and the J segment 1 base; nucleotides outside the gene matches: 4. Study-level findings and limits: The classifier reportedly diagnosed cytomegalovirus status with high specificity and sensitivity. A later look showed TCR association rates differing by HLA locus, highest for DRB1 and lowest for HLA-C. A later analysis reported that several of the most significant clusters appeared to be linked to common viral pathogens, among them Epstein-Barr virus.

The chain employs TRBV28 and TRBJ1-1; 11 positions agree with TRBD1. The sequencing input was PBMCs. The clonotype was recovered from a man between 18 and 29 years old in good health and CMV-seronegative. The CDR3 here is CASSLWTGGANTEAFF. CDR3 nucleotides: TGTGCCAGCAGTTTGTGGACAGGGGGCGCGAACACTGAAGCTTTCTTT.